What follows are 28 T cell receptor beta chains derived from one specimen sequenced in a study of vaccination effects on CD4 cells after COVID-19. The protocol was immunoSEQ multiplex PCR, while the TCRdb copy is restricted to in-frame clones and leaves out a portion. Among approximately 38,000 clones listed, around 71% were seen once. Their antigen targets remain unknown. Having been cultured for roughly 11 days, the cells underwent CD4+ T cell isolation. Participants received two doses of either the BNT162b2 or mRNA-1273 vaccine. The starting material was CD4+ T cells from PBMCs cultured without peptide, obtained after COVID-19 vaccination. These receptors were obtained from a human donor who received a COVID-19 vaccine.

Regarding this clone: The conserved closing phenylalanine or tryptophan is absent in this CDR3, likely reflecting a read error. The DNA is omitted, as the CDR3 cannot be located on it reliably, and the CDR3 follows TCRdb's listing. The CDR3 loop is CASNRGGGPEE. The chain carries TRBV27 and TRBJ2-3; TRBD2 reflects the table's D call only, with no check against the DNA. Per germline, CDR1 MNHEY and CDR2 SMNVEV (reference sequence). The CDR3 contains 11 residues when both ends are counted.

The V call is TRBV7-8, the J call TRBJ1-6, with 11 bases matching TRBD1. Trimming cost V 4 bases and J 6 bases; bases outside gene matches: 8. This CDR3 contains 17 residues. The germline CDR1 and CDR2 sequences are SGHVS and FQNEAQ. DNA for the CDR3: TGTGCCAGCAGCTCGGCCGGGACAGGGGGAAGTAATTCACCCCTCCACTTT. It encodes CASSSAGTGGSNSPLHF.

In this sample, this clone turned up a few times. The chain is built from TRBV10-3 and TRBJ1-5; D is perhaps TRBD1 (5 bases). The CDR3 covers 14 residues. Germline V CDR1 and CDR2: ENHRY, SYGVKD. Trimming shortened V by 5 bases and J by 5 bases, and 13 bases separated the two germline ends. As DNA, the CDR3 is TGTGCCATCAGTCGAGGGGAAGGGGATCAGCCCCAGCATTTT. It translates to CAISRGEGDQPQHF.

This chain links TRBV3-1 (or the pseudogene TRBV3-2) with TRBJ2-4; D is perhaps TRBD1 (6 bases). CDR1 LGHDT and CDR2 YNNKEL come from the germline V gene (reference sequence). This CDR3 has 13 residues. Trimming pared 4 bases from V and 4 bases from J, leaving 8 bases between. The CDR3 coding sequence is TGTGCCAGCAGCCCGCAGGGGAAAAACATTCAGTACTTC. Its translation: CASSPQGKNIQYF.

The rearrangement links TRBV6-5 to TRBJ2-7, with 9 bases lining up with TRBD1. Trimming removed 10 bases from V and 9 bases from J; junction bases left unmatched: 13. The CDR3 is 13 residues long. CDR1 is MNHEY, CDR2 SVGAGI, per germline. CDR3 nucleotides: TGTGCCACCTACGGCGTAACAGGGGGCGGGCAGTACTTC. This sequence encodes CATYGVTGGGQYF.

By share of the sample, this clone is medium-sized (0.01 to 0.1%). The chain uses TRBV19 and TRBJ1-1; tentative D call: TRBD1 (6 bases). V was clipped by 5 bases and J by 1 base, with 17 bases between them. From germline, CDR1 is LNHDA and CDR2 SQIVND (reference sequence). This CDR3 spans 16 amino acids. CDR3 region: CASSFRQVRSNTEAFF. CDR3 bases: TGTGCCAGTAGTTTCCGACAGGTTAGATCGAACACTGAAGCTTTCTTT.

A few counts support this clone. This rearrangement joins TRBV5-1 to TRBJ2-2; weak D call: TRBD2 (6 bases). V was shortened by 5 bases and J by 3 bases, with 17 bases between the two germline ends. The CDR3 is 16 amino acids. Germline CDR1 SGHRS, CDR2 YFSETQ. CDR3 loop: CASREMGGLYTGELFF. CDR3 nucleotides: TGCGCCAGCAGGGAGATGGGGGGTCTATACACCGGGGAGCTGTTTTTT.

This chain connects TRBV19 to TRBJ2-5; tentative D call: TRBD1 (5 bases). Germline V gives CDR1 LNHDA, CDR2 SQIVND (reference sequence). V was clipped by 7 bases and J by 5 bases, with 14 bases between them. This CDR3 has 13 residues. Here the CDR3 DNA reads TGTGCCAGTATCAGCAGGGTCGGGGAGACCCAGTACTTC. Translating gives CASISRVGETQYF. Full variable domain (rest looked up from reference TRBV19 and TRBJ2-5): DGGITQSPKYLFRKEGQNVTLSCEQNLNHDAMYWYRQDPGQGLRLIYYSQIVNDFQKGDIAEGYSVSREKKESFPLTVTSAQKNPTAFYLCASISRVGETQYFGPGTRLLVL.

This clone came up a few times. This chain uses TRBV7-2 with TRBJ1-4, with TRBD1 matching over 9 bases. Trimming removed 5 bases from V and 7 bases from J; junction bases left unmatched: 8. The length of the CDR3 is 15 residues. Germline CDR1 is SGHTA and CDR2 is FQGNSA. The DNA of the CDR3 is TGTGCCAGCAGCATGCAACAGGGGGCGGGTGAAAAACTGTTTTTT. Amino acids: CASSMQQGAGEKLFF.

CDR3: CASSDRGFTEAFF. In DNA, the CDR3 is TGTGCCAGCAGTGATCGGGGCTTCACTGAAGCTTTCTTT. J is TRBJ1-1 and V is TRBV2, with a weak D call TRBD1 (5 bases). This CDR3 is 13 amino acids long. V was cut by 3 bases and J by 4 bases, with 9 bases left in between. Germline V gives CDR1 SNHLY, CDR2 FYNNEI.

The gene calls are TRBV5-4 and TRBJ1-1; a weak D match, TRBD1 (5 bases). Germline V gene lookup returns CDR1 SGHNT and CDR2 YYREEE (reference sequence). The CDR3 loop spans 15 amino acids. The V and J ends lost 5 bases and 0 bases respectively, with 14 bases between them. The CDR3 DNA follows: TGTGCCAGCAGAGGAGGGGAGGGAGTGAACACTGAAGCTTTCTTT. It specifies CASRGGEGVNTEAFF. Full variable domain (missing parts from reference TRBV5-4 and TRBJ1-1): ETGVTQSPTHLIKTRGQQVTLRCSSQSGHNTVSWYQQALGQGPQFIFQYYREEENGRGNFPPRFSGLQFPNYSSELNVNALELDDSALYLCASRGGEGVNTEAFFGQGTRLTVV.

The table lists this clone with a few counts. This sequence joins TRBV18 and TRBJ2-5; 7 nucleotides line up with TRBD1. The germline CDR1 and CDR2 sequences are KGHSH and LQKENI. There are 14 residues in the CDR3. Trimming removed 4 bases from V and 1 base from J; junction bases left unmatched: 3. The CDR3 DNA reads as TGTGCCAGCTCACAAAGGACAGGCCAAGAGACCCAGTACTTC. The encoded protein is CASSQRTGQETQYF.

The CDR3 DNA sequence: TGCGCCAGCAGCCCGGAGGGGGGGACAACCTACAATGAGCAGTTCTTC. Amino acids: CASSPEGGTTYNEQFF. J is TRBJ2-1 and V is TRBV5-1; D perhaps matches TRBD2 (7 bases). Trimming cost V 4 bases and J 2 bases, with 16 bases left between them. The CDR3 consists of 16 residues. The germline V gene encodes CDR1 SGHRS and CDR2 YFSETQ.

A remark on this clone: The identical CDR3 is also encoded by other nucleotide sequences in the sample. V usage is TRBV29-1 and J usage is TRBJ1-5; D remains ambiguous. The CDR3 loop spans 15 amino acids. Looked up from germline, CDR1 is SQVTM and CDR2 is ANQGSEA. V was cut by 4 bases and J by 4 bases, with 17 bases left in between. The CDR3 coding sequence is TGCAGCGTTGCCGATGGGGTGTTGGGGAATCAGCCCCAGCATTTT. Its translation: CSVADGVLGNQPQHF.

V and J are TRBV4-1 and TRBJ2-3; the D is unclear. The germline V and J ends were trimmed by 5 bases and 6 bases, with 9 bases remaining between them. Germline V CDR1 and CDR2: MGHRA, YSYEKL. The CDR3 runs 12 residues. The CDR3 is CASSEFDDTQYF. The CDR3 bases are TGCGCCAGCAGCGAATTTGACGATACGCAGTATTTT.

This chain links TRBV4-1 with TRBJ2-1, with 15 bases aligning to TRBD2. This CDR3 region has 18 residues. V was clipped by 6 bases and J by 7 bases; unmatched bases: 13. Germline lookup yields CDR1 MGHRA and CDR2 YSYEKL. The chain's CDR3 is CASRRGWTSGRAGNEQFF. In nucleotides, the CDR3 is TGCGCCAGCAGGCGGGGATGGACTAGCGGGAGGGCCGGGAATGAGCAGTTCTTC.

The chain employs TRBV14 and TRBJ1-1; D unclear. CDR1 SGHDN and CDR2 FVKESK come from the germline V gene. The V end lost 3 bases, the J end lost 7 bases, and 9 bases lay between the germline ends. The CDR3 extends over 12 amino acids. The CDR3 nucleotides read TGTGCCAGCAGCCAGAGCGCCTATGAAGCTTTCTTT. Translated, it gives CASSQSAYEAFF.

The chain is built from TRBV2 and TRBJ1-6; D is unclear. Germline V gene data show CDR1 as SNHLY and CDR2 as FYNNEI. The V and J ends lost 8 bases and 5 bases respectively, with 16 bases between them. The CDR3 contains 15 residues. The CDR3 sequence is CASVISYPDNSPLHF. CDR3 in DNA: TGTGCCAGCGTAATCTCATACCCGGATAATTCACCCCTCCACTTT.

This chain uses TRBV27 with TRBJ2-1; no firm D call. This CDR3 has 17 residues. V was cut by 7 bases and J by 0 bases, with 19 bases left in between. The germline V gene encodes CDR1 MNHEY and CDR2 SMNVEV (reference sequence). The CDR3 DNA reads as TGTGCCAGCACCTGGACGGGTTCTAAAATCTCCTACAATGAGCAGTTCTTC. It codes for CASTWTGSKISYNEQFF.

This clone was observed a handful of times. This sequence joins TRBV3-1 (or the pseudogene TRBV3-2) and TRBJ1-4; D is ambiguous. The CDR3 runs 16 residues. The germline gives CDR1 LGHDT, CDR2 YNNKEL (reference sequence). V lost 0 bases and J lost 0, with 8 bases in between. Here the CDR3 reads CASSQDLSATNEKLFF. DNA for the CDR3: TGTGCCAGCAGCCAAGATCTCAGTGCAACTAATGAAAAACTGTTTTTT.

The V and J genes are TRBV5-8 and TRBJ2-7; D is uncertain. Germline assignment: CDR1 SGHTS and CDR2 YDEGEE. The CDR3 has 14 amino acids. V was clipped by 5 bases and J by 1 base, with 13 bases between them. Here the CDR3 reads CASRTRKGSYEQYF. The CDR3 nucleotides are TGTGCCAGCAGGACCAGGAAGGGATCCTACGAGCAGTACTTC.

V gene TRBV6-5 combines with J gene TRBJ1-3, with no clear D. The CDR3 is 15 amino acids. Trimming stripped 7 bases from V and 0 bases from J, with 13 bases between. Germline CDR1 MNHEY, CDR2 SVGAGI. CDR3 DNA sequence: TGTGCCAGCACCCCGTTCTCTTCCTCTGGAAACACCATATATTTT. Translating gives CASTPFSSSGNTIYF.

Only a few counts were recorded for this clone. The genes are TRBV9 and TRBJ1-2; 9 bases are shared with TRBD1. CDR1 and CDR2 (germline): SGDLS, YYNGEE. The CDR3 spans 15 residues. V gave up 4 bases and J gave up 5 bases; unmatched junction bases: 9. The CDR3 loop reads CASSLLGQGLYGYTF. Here the CDR3 DNA reads TGTGCCAGCAGCCTTCTTGGACAGGGGCTATATGGCTACACCTTC.

The rearrangement joins TRBV7-2 to TRBJ1-2; 9 nucleotides match TRBD1. V lost 4 bases and J lost 5; bases outside the gene matches: 8. This CDR3 is 15 amino acids long. The germline V gene has CDR1 SGHTA and CDR2 FQGNSA. DNA of the CDR3: TGTGCCAGCAGCTCTGCCCCCGGGACAGGGTATGGCTACACCTTC. The encoded protein is CASSSAPGTGYGYTF.

The CDR3 protein is CASSPLAGSTDTQYF. Written as DNA, the CDR3 is TGTGCCAGCTCACCTCTAGCGGGGAGCACAGATACGCAGTATTTT. This rearrangement joins TRBV18 to TRBJ2-3; 9 bases map to TRBD2. Germline loops: CDR1 KGHSH, CDR2 LQKENI. The CDR3 contains 15 residues. V was pared by 3 bases and J by 0 bases, with 1 base of the junction left unmatched.

This clone has a handful of counts. The rearrangement links TRBV13 to TRBJ1-2; 9 bases align to TRBD1. Germline V gene sequence: CDR1 PRHDT, CDR2 FYEKMQ (reference sequence). With V trimmed by 5 bases and J by 2 bases, 6 bases remained unmatched. The CDR3 extends over 15 amino acids. CDR3 nucleotide sequence: TGTGCCAGCAGCCGGTTCGGACAGGGGAACTATGGCTACACCTTC. Translation: CASSRFGQGNYGYTF.

This chain uses TRBV19 with TRBJ2-7; 12 positions match TRBD1. This CDR3 is 16 amino acids long. J was trimmed by 7 bases and V by 4 bases; bases with no gene match: 11. Germline V gene sequence: CDR1 LNHDA, CDR2 SQIVND (reference sequence). DNA for the CDR3: TGTGCCAGTAGTAACCATCCGGGACAGGGGGCGCGGGAGCAGTACTTC. This codes for CASSNHPGQGAREQYF.

The rearrangement joins TRBV18 to TRBJ1-2, with D maybe TRBD1 (6 bases). This CDR3 is 15 amino acids long. Trimming shortened V by 4 bases and J by 3 bases, and 15 bases separated the two germline ends. Germline assignment: CDR1 KGHSH and CDR2 LQKENI. Here the CDR3 reads CASSRSGGEDYGYTF. As DNA, the CDR3 is TGTGCCAGCTCACGATCGGGGGGCGAGGACTATGGCTACACCTTC. Full variable domain (rest looked up from reference TRBV18 and TRBJ1-2): NAGVMQNPRHLVRRRGQEARLRCSPMKGHSHVYWYRQLPEEGLKFMVYLQKENIIDESGMPKERFSAEFPKEGPSILRIQQVVRGDSAAYFCASSRSGGEDYGYTFGSGTRLTVV.